Sequencing of this TCR beta chain was carried out in a study of monozygotic twins with inflammatory bowel disease. Findings and caveats of the study: Possibly because of limited power, concordant and discordant twins showed no difference in repertoire similarity. Support for a single strong signal or clonotype associated with IBD was absent. The sharing of clonotypes with others was lower in IBD patients than in healthy twins, especially with disease activity.

TCRdb processed the 5' RACE reads again and assigns one entry to each CDR3 protein, with no DNA. The specimen's table records over 100,000 distinct CDR3 sequences. A roughly 2.5 ml blood sample was drawn per donor. The CDR3 length is 15 residues. The germline CDR1 and CDR2 sequences are SGHVS and FQNEAQ. As regards this clonotype: The antigen remains unidentified.

This receptor was taken from a human donor with ulcerative colitis or Crohn's disease, or a healthy co-twin of an affected twin (not recorded which). The chain joins TRBV7-8 to TRBJ2-3; TCRdb returns TRBD1, unconfirmable since there is no DNA. The sequenced sample consisted of blood. The CDR3 reads CASSLARGNRDTQYF.